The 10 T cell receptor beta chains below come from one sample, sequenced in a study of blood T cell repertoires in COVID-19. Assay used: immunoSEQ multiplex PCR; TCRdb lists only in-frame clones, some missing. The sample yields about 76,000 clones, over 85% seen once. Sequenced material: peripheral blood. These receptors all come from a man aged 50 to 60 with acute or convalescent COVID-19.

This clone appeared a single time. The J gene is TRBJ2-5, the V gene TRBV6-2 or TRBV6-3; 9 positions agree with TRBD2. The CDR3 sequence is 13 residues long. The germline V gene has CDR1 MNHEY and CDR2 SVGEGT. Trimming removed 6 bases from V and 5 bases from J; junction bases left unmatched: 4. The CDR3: CASSGGGAETQYF. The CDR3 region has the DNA TGTGCCAGCAGCGGCGGGGGGGCGGAGACCCAGTACTTC.

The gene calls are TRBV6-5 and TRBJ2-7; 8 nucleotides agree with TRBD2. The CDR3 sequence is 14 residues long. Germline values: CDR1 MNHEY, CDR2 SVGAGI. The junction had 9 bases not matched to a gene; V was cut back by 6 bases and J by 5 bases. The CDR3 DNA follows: TGTGCCAGCAGCCCCGCGGGGGGAGGCGACGAGCAGTACTTC. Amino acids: CASSPAGGGDEQYF.

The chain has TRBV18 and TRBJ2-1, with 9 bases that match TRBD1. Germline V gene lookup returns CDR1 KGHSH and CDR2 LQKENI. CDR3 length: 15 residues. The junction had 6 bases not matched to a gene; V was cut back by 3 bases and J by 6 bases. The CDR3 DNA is TGTGCCAGCTCACCCCGGACAGGGGTTGGCAATGAGCAGTTCTTC. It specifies CASSPRTGVGNEQFF.

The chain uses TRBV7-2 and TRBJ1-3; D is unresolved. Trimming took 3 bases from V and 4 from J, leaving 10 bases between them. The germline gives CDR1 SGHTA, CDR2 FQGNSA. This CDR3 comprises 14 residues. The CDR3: CASSFGSYGNTIYF. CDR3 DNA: TGTGCCAGCAGCTTCGGGAGTTACGGAAACACCATATATTTT. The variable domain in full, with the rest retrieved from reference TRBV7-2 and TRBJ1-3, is GAGVSQSPSNKVTEKGKDVELRCDPISGHTALYWYRQSLGQGLEFLIYFQGNSAPDKSGLPSDRFSAERTGGSVSTLTIQRTQQEDSAVYLCASSFGSYGNTIYFGEGSWLTVV.

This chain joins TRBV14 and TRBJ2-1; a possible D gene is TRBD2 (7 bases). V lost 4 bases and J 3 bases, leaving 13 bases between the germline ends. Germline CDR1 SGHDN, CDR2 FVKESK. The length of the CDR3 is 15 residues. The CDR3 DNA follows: TGTGCCAGCAGCCCCGGGGGGCACCTCTACAATGAGCAGTTCTTC. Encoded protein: CASSPGGHLYNEQFF.

CDR3 coding DNA: TGTGCCTGGTCAGTTGGGGCCTTCCAACGAAACACCATATATTTT. Amino acid sequence: CAWSVGAFQRNTIYF. This chain uses TRBV30 with TRBJ1-3, with D possibly being TRBD1 (5 bases). Trimming removed 5 bases from V and 5 bases from J, with 19 bases in between. This CDR3 comprises 15 residues. The V gene's germline CDR1 is GTSNPN and CDR2 SVGIG (reference sequence).

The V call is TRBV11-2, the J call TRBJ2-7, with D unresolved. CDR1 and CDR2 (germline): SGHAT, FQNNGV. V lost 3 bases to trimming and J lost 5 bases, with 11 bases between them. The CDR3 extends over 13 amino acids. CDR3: CASSFTEWDEQYF. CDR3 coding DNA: TGTGCCAGCAGCTTTACGGAGTGGGACGAGCAGTACTTC.

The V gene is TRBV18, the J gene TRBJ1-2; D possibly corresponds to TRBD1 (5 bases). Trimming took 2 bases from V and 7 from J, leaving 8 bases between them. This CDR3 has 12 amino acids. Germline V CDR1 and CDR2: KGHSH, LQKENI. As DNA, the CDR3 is TGTGCCAGCTCACCAGGAGGGGTTGGCTACACCTTC. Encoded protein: CASSPGGVGYTF. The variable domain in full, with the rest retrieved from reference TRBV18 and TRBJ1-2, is NAGVMQNPRHLVRRRGQEARLRCSPMKGHSHVYWYRQLPEEGLKFMVYLQKENIIDESGMPKERFSAEFPKEGPSILRIQQVVRGDSAAYFCASSPGGVGYTFGSGTRLTVV.

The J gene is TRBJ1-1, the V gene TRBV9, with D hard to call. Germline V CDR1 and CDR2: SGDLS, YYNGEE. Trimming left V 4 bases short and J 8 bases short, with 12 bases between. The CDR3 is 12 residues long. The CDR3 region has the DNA TGTGCCAGCAGCCCCAGTCCCGGGGAAGCTTTCTTT. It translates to CASSPSPGEAFF.

CDR3 protein: CASSLQPGTSGARQETQYF. CDR3 sequence (DNA): TGCGCCAGCAGCCTCCAGCCCGGGACTAGCGGAGCCAGACAAGAGACCCAGTACTTC. The rearrangement joins TRBV5-1 to TRBJ2-5; 11 bases map to TRBD2. The V and J ends lost 4 bases and 2 bases, in that order; junction bases with no gene match: 16. The CDR3 consists of 19 residues. Per germline, CDR1 SGHRS and CDR2 YFSETQ.